This TCR beta chain was profiled in a study of blood T cells in healthy people across ages. Notes on the study in general: There were more naive CD4+ cells and higher diversity in long-lived donors than in aged donors.

Then a second PCR, running roughly 7 to 11 cycles, was carried out with a sample-barcoded 5' primer and a J-beta primer mix. TCRdb recomputed calls from the 5' RACE reads with MiXCR, one row per CDR3 protein. The table has some 760,000 distinct CDR3 sequences, approximately 25% seen once; the top ten hold 9.4%. Notes on this clonotype: Its specificity is not known. The junction shows a germline mismatch at one end, possibly a read error.

A further study also used this sample, focusing on T cells of mothers and their children. That paper states: Reverse transcription into cDNA received all extracted RNA, at about 1.5 ug per 15 ul. The TCR beta CDR3 read count exceeded 8.5 million for each mother and was about 3 million for each child. Microchimeric T cell clones that persisted were not detected.

Sequenced input: blood. The source is a boy aged 10-17 years in good health.

This CDR3 reads CASSQVGSGLYF. CDR3 coding DNA: TGCGCCAGCAGCCAAGTTGGTAGCGGGCTTTACTTC. The V gene is TRBV4-1, the J gene TRBJ2-1, with TRBD2 identical over 7 bases. Germline lookup yields CDR1 MGHRA and CDR2 YSYEKL. The CDR3 covers 12 residues.